The 30 T cell receptor beta chains reported below all come from one sample, sequenced in a study of fetal regulatory T cell absence and autoimmunity. TCRdb keeps only in-frame clones here, not all; method: immunoSEQ multiplex PCR. The sample consists of about 95,000 clones, about 78% of them appearing once. The sample comprised pancreas tissue. The source of these receptors is a male donor with IPEX syndrome.

V is TRBV4-1 and J is TRBJ1-2, with D uncertain. The CDR3 length is 15 residues. Germline V CDR1 and CDR2: MGHRA, YSYEKL. V lost 2 bases to trimming and J lost 2 bases, with 12 bases between them. Here the CDR3 reads CASSQSPGNNYGYTF. CDR3 nucleotide sequence: TGCGCCAGCAGCCAAAGTCCGGGGAACAACTATGGCTACACCTTC.

This clone has just a few counts. The chain uses TRBV30 and TRBJ2-7; 8 bases map to TRBD1. The V gene's germline CDR1 is GTSNPN and CDR2 SVGIG (reference sequence). Trimming removed 2 bases from V and 2 bases from J; junction bases left unmatched: 2. The CDR3 consists of 13 residues. The DNA for the CDR3 is TGTGCCTGGAGTCCGGGACAGGCCTACGAGCAGTACTTC. Amino acids: CAWSPGQAYEQYF.

This clone was observed once. The chain links TRBV30 to TRBJ1-2, with D tentatively TRBD1 (5 bases). This CDR3 comprises 12 residues. The V end lost 0 bases, the J end lost 10 bases, and 12 bases lay between the germline ends. Germline loops: CDR1 GTSNPN, CDR2 SVGIG (reference sequence). CDR3 DNA sequence: TGTGCCTGGAGTGTAAGAGGGGAGGACTACACCTTC. It encodes CAWSVRGEDYTF.

In its sample, this clone was seen once. The V and J genes are TRBV7-2 and TRBJ2-5, with unresolved D. Trimming left V 3 bases short and J 2 bases short, with 7 bases between. Germline V gene lookup returns CDR1 SGHTA and CDR2 FQGNSA. This CDR3 is 13 amino acids long. The CDR3 DNA reads as TGTGCCAGCAGCTTGGGCCAGCAAGAGACCCAGTACTTC. This encodes CASSLGQQETQYF. The full variable domain, completed using reference TRBV7-2 and TRBJ2-5, is GAGVSQSPSNKVTEKGKDVELRCDPISGHTALYWYRQSLGQGLEFLIYFQGNSAPDKSGLPSDRFSAERTGGSVSTLTIQRTQQEDSAVYLCASSLGQQETQYFGPGTRLLVL.

There are a few counts of this clone. This rearrangement joins TRBV10-3 to TRBJ2-7, with 10 bases lining up with TRBD1. V dropped 10 bases and J dropped 3; count of bases not matched to a gene: 6. The CDR3 has 13 amino acids. Per the germline V gene, CDR1 is ENHRY and CDR2 is SYGVKD. Here the CDR3 reads CASLGQGNYEQYF. In DNA form, the CDR3 reads TGTGCCAGCCTGGGACAGGGGAACTACGAGCAGTACTTC.

The CDR3 reads CASSALAAGNTGELFF. CDR3 DNA: TGTGCCAGCAGCGCCCTAGCCGCGGGGAACACCGGGGAGCTGTTTTTT. This chain connects TRBV11-3 to TRBJ2-2, with D possibly TRBD2 on 5 matching bases. CDR3 length: 16 residues. Trimming stripped 5 bases from V and 1 base from J, with 14 bases between. Germline lookup yields CDR1 SGHNT and CDR2 YENEEA.

The rearrangement uses TRBV27 and TRBJ2-7; D possibly uses TRBD1 or TRBD2 (6 bases each). CDR3 length: 15 amino acids. Germline V gene data show CDR1 as MNHEY and CDR2 as SMNVEV (reference sequence). V was pared by 6 bases and J by 1 base, with 16 bases between. In DNA form, the CDR3 reads TGTGCCAGCAGAAGGCAGGGGAGGTCGTCCTACGAGCAGTACTTC. Translated, it gives CASRRQGRSSYEQYF.

The chain combines TRBV6-1 with TRBJ2-7; tentatively, D is TRBD1 (6 bases). The germline V gene has CDR1 MNHNS and CDR2 SASEGT. The CDR3 is 15 amino acids. V lost 2 bases to trimming and J lost 5 bases, with 16 bases between them. The CDR3 reads CASSELSLGADEQYF. CDR3 bases: TGTGCCAGCAGTGAACTTAGCCTGGGGGCGGACGAGCAGTACTTC.

V and J are TRBV5-6 and TRBJ1-2; 9 bases fit TRBD1. V lost 0 bases and J lost 8; bases outside the gene matches: 2. This CDR3 has 13 residues. Germline V gene data show CDR1 as SGHDT and CDR2 as YYEEEE. Written as DNA, the CDR3 is TGTGCCAGCAGCTTGGACAGGGGGCGGGGCTACACCTTC. Its protein product is CASSLDRGRGYTF.

The chain joins TRBV5-1 to TRBJ1-2, with TRBD1 as a possible D gene (5 bases). The germline V gene has CDR1 SGHRS and CDR2 YFSETQ. V gave up 4 bases and J gave up 5 bases, with 12 bases separating them. The CDR3 is 13 residues long. The CDR3 is CASSLRRQYGYTF. In nucleotides, the CDR3 is TGCGCCAGCAGCCTTCGGAGACAGTATGGCTACACCTTC. The whole variable domain, filled in from reference TRBV5-1 and TRBJ1-2, reads KAGVTQTPRYLIKTRGQQVTLSCSPISGHRSVSWYQQTPGQGLQFLFEYFSETQRNKGNFPGRFSGRQFSNSRSEMNVSTLELGDSALYLCASSLRRQYGYTFGSGTRLTVV.

The genes are TRBV7-2 and TRBJ2-7, with D maybe TRBD1 (5 bases). The CDR3 consists of 16 residues. Germline V CDR1 and CDR2: SGHTA, FQGNSA. V was clipped by 0 bases and J by 0 bases, with 12 bases between them. The DNA of the CDR3 is TGTGCCAGCAGCTTAGCTGGGGCAGCTAGCTCCTACGAGCAGTACTTC. Protein product: CASSLAGAASSYEQYF. The complete variable domain, with remaining parts taken from reference TRBV7-2 and TRBJ2-7, reads GAGVSQSPSNKVTEKGKDVELRCDPISGHTALYWYRQSLGQGLEFLIYFQGNSAPDKSGLPSDRFSAERTGGSVSTLTIQRTQQEDSAVYLCASSLAGAASSYEQYFGPGTRLTVT.

V usage is TRBV5-1 and J usage is TRBJ2-7; the match to TRBD1 covers 10 bases. V shed 3 bases and J 6 bases; nucleotides not matched to a gene: 0. Germline CDR1 is SGHRS and CDR2 is YFSETQ. CDR3 length: 12 residues. CDR3 coding DNA: TGCGCCAGCAGCTGGACAGGGGGCGAGCAGTACTTC. This codes for CASSWTGGEQYF.

This clone was picked up a small number of times. The sample holds other DNA sequences that translate to the same CDR3. The V and J genes are TRBV9 and TRBJ2-1; D remains unclear. This CDR3 region has 12 residues. With 0 bases removed from V and 6 bases from J, the gap between germline ends came to 4 bases. Germline lookup yields CDR1 SGDLS and CDR2 YYNGEE. CDR3 sequence: CASSVAGNEQFF. The CDR3 DNA sequence: TGTGCCAGCAGCGTAGCAGGCAATGAGCAGTTCTTC. Full variable domain (outside the CDR3, taken from reference TRBV9 and TRBJ2-1): DSGVTQTPKHLITATGQRVTLRCSPRSGDLSVYWYQQSLDQGLQFLIQYYNGEERAKGNILERFSAQQFPDLHSELNLSSLELGDSALYFCASSVAGNEQFFGPGTRLTVL.

This chain connects TRBV7-8 to TRBJ1-4; unclear D gene. Germline V gives CDR1 SGHVS, CDR2 FQNEAQ. The CDR3 is 14 amino acids. Trimming pared 5 bases from V and 0 bases from J, leaving 7 bases between. For the CDR3, the DNA is TGTGCCAGCAGCACGTCCCCAACTAATGAAAAACTGTTTTTT. Translation: CASSTSPTNEKLFF.

This chain uses TRBV7-2 with TRBJ2-5; either TRBD1 or TRBD2 may fit D (5 bases each). There are 14 residues in the CDR3. From germline, CDR1 is SGHTA and CDR2 FQGNSA. Trimming took off 5 bases at V and 5 bases at J, with 15 bases between the two ends. CDR3 region: CASSRGEGWETQYF. CDR3 nucleotides: TGTGCCAGCAGCCGAGGAGAGGGGTGGGAGACCCAGTACTTC.

The V and J genes are TRBV11-2 and TRBJ2-7; D is undetermined. The germline V and J ends were trimmed by 5 bases and 2 bases, with 10 bases remaining between them. The CDR3 loop spans 13 amino acids. Germline lookup yields CDR1 SGHAT and CDR2 FQNNGV. The CDR3 sequence: CASSPTPAYEQYF. In nucleotides, the CDR3 is TGTGCCAGCAGCCCGACACCTGCCTACGAGCAGTACTTC.

The chain recombines TRBV9 with TRBJ2-7; D gene unclear. Trimming pared 2 bases from V and 2 bases from J, leaving 11 bases between. CDR1 and CDR2 from the germline V gene are SGDLS and YYNGEE. CDR3 size: 14 residues. The chain's CDR3 is CASSVGSLTYEQYF. CDR3 sequence (DNA): TGTGCCAGCAGCGTCGGTAGCCTGACCTACGAGCAGTACTTC. Full variable domain (outside the CDR3, taken from reference TRBV9 and TRBJ2-7): DSGVTQTPKHLITATGQRVTLRCSPRSGDLSVYWYQQSLDQGLQFLIQYYNGEERAKGNILERFSAQQFPDLHSELNLSSLELGDSALYFCASSVGSLTYEQYFGPGTRLTVT.

The chain links TRBV10-3 to TRBJ1-3; D not resolved. Germline CDR1 is ENHRY and CDR2 is SYGVKD. The CDR3 runs 15 residues. The V gene lost 10 bases and the J gene lost 0 bases, with 16 bases spanning the gap. CDR3: CATLLDVFSGNTIYF. The CDR3 region has the DNA TGTGCCACGCTCCTGGACGTTTTCTCTGGAAACACCATATATTTT.

The V gene is TRBV4-1, the J gene TRBJ2-1; D might be TRBD2 (7 bases). The CDR3 is made up of 15 amino acids. The germline V gene has CDR1 MGHRA and CDR2 YSYEKL. V lost 1 base and J 6 bases, leaving 13 bases between the germline ends. CDR3 in amino acids: CASSQVRGALNEQFF. DNA of the CDR3: TGCGCCAGCAGCCAAGTTCGGGGGGCCCTCAATGAGCAGTTCTTC.

The J gene is TRBJ2-7, the V gene TRBV7-9; TRBD1 is a possible D gene (6 bases). The CDR3 is 16 residues long. Trimming took off 5 bases at V and 0 bases at J, with 17 bases between the two ends. Germline V gene data show CDR1 as SEHNR and CDR2 as FQNEAQ (reference sequence). This CDR3 is CASSPEALQGSYEQYF. The CDR3 DNA reads TGTGCCAGCAGCCCAGAAGCTTTACAGGGCTCCTACGAGCAGTACTTC.

The CDR3 region is CASSFGLYLGGLAKNIQYF. CDR3 DNA sequence: TGTGCCAGCAGCTTCGGTCTTTATTTAGGGGGGCTAGCCAAAAACATTCAGTACTTC. The J gene is TRBJ2-4, the V gene TRBV11-3; D assignment may be TRBD1 or TRBD2 (6 bases each). The germline CDR1 and CDR2 sequences are SGHNT and YENEEA. The CDR3 covers 19 residues. The germline V and J ends were trimmed by 3 bases and 0 bases, with 21 bases remaining between them.

As concerns this clone: This same CDR3 is encoded by further DNA sequences in the sample. The chain uses TRBV20-1 and TRBJ1-1, with D possibly being TRBD1 (5 bases). The germline V gene encodes CDR1 DFQATT and CDR2 SNEGSKA (reference sequence). The CDR3 spans 11 residues. Trimming left V 3 bases short and J 4 bases short, with 6 bases between. The CDR3 sequence: CSARQGTEAFF. Written as DNA, the CDR3 is TGCAGTGCTAGGCAGGGCACTGAAGCTTTCTTT.

The chain joins TRBV6-1 to TRBJ1-4; D gene unclear. From germline, CDR1 is MNHNS and CDR2 SASEGT. This CDR3 contains 16 residues. Trimming shortened V by 2 bases and J by 0 bases, and 10 bases separated the two germline ends. CDR3 amino acids: CASSELEDATNEKLFF. CDR3 nucleotides: TGTGCCAGCAGTGAACTTGAAGACGCAACTAATGAAAAACTGTTTTTT.

The gene calls are TRBV15 and TRBJ2-7; TRBD1 might be the D (5 bases). Germline-derived CDR1 and CDR2 are LNHNV and YYDKDF (reference sequence). The CDR3 consists of 13 residues. Trimming shortened V by 0 bases and J by 5 bases, and 8 bases separated the two germline ends. The DNA of the CDR3 is TGTGCCACCAGCAGAGACAGGGCGGACGAGCAGTACTTC. Protein sequence: CATSRDRADEQYF.

The V gene is TRBV7-2, the J gene TRBJ1-5; D is ambiguous. CDR1 and CDR2 from the germline V gene are SGHTA and FQGNSA. The length of the CDR3 is 16 residues. Trimming cost V 5 bases and J 0 bases, with 14 bases left between them. The CDR3 nucleotides read TGTGCCAGCAGCCCCGGCAGGCCTTATAGCAATCAGCCCCAGCATTTT. It yields the protein CASSPGRPYSNQPQHF. The full variable domain, with the rest looked up from reference TRBV7-2 and TRBJ1-5, is GAGVSQSPSNKVTEKGKDVELRCDPISGHTALYWYRQSLGQGLEFLIYFQGNSAPDKSGLPSDRFSAERTGGSVSTLTIQRTQQEDSAVYLCASSPGRPYSNQPQHFGDGTRLSIL.

A few counts support this clone. The J gene is TRBJ1-6, the V gene TRBV5-4; 9 bases map to TRBD1. After removal of 4 bases from V and 7 bases from J, the junction contained 0 bases not matched to a gene. The CDR3 has 13 amino acids. Germline V gene data show CDR1 as SGHNT and CDR2 as YYREEE (reference sequence). The CDR3: CASSGTGNSPLHF. CDR3 DNA sequence: TGTGCCAGCAGCGGGACAGGGAATTCACCCCTCCACTTT.

The V call is TRBV10-2, the J call TRBJ2-5; 13 bases are a match to TRBD2. Germline V gives CDR1 WSHSY, CDR2 SAAADI. The CDR3 runs 16 residues. With 4 bases clipped from V and 5 bases from J, the junction kept 7 bases outside the gene matches. CDR3 sequence (DNA): TGCGCCAGCAGTGTACTAGCGGGGGGGCCGTGGGAGACCCAGTACTTC. Residues: CASSVLAGGPWETQYF.

This clone was picked up a small number of times. The V and J genes are TRBV9 and TRBJ2-3, with 11 bases matching TRBD2. The germline V gene encodes CDR1 SGDLS and CDR2 YYNGEE. CDR3 size: 15 residues. The junction had 2 bases not matched to a gene; V was cut back by 0 bases and J by 5 bases. The CDR3 region has the DNA TGTGCCAGCAGCGTAGTAGCGGGAGGGCTAGATACGCAGTATTTT. This sequence encodes CASSVVAGGLDTQYF.

This clone was detected only once. This chain joins TRBV4-3 and TRBJ2-7, with 8 bases aligning to TRBD1. CDR3 length: 14 residues. The J segment lost 3 bases and the V segment lost 1 base, leaving 2 bases of the junction unmatched. In germline, CDR1 is LGHNA, CDR2 YSLEER. CDR3 bases: TGCGCCAGCAGCCAAGGGACAGGGATCTACGAGCAGTACTTC. Its protein product is CASSQGTGIYEQYF.

The chain recombines TRBV18 with TRBJ2-7; 12 nucleotides align to TRBD2. The CDR3 contains 17 residues. The V segment lost 3 bases and the J segment 4 bases; nucleotides outside the gene matches: 10. CDR1 and CDR2 from the germline V gene are KGHSH and LQKENI. CDR3 loop: CASSPKAKGLAGYEQYF. The CDR3 region has the DNA TGTGCCAGCTCACCTAAAGCGAAAGGACTAGCGGGGTACGAGCAGTACTTC.